This is a list of T cell receptor beta chains from one sample in a study of T cells of healthy individuals. TCRdb recomputed calls from the 5' RACE reads with MiXCR, one row per CDR3 protein. The sample includes 85,000 to 100,000 distinct CDR3 sequences, roughly 15% of them seen just once. These receptors originate from a human donor in good health. Both conserved end residues are trimmed from each CDR3. The order of the fields is clone size, J gene, V gene, CDR3 protein. Clone size is given for some rows only: seen once, a few or many times, or a class if the clone is expanded.

few TRBJ1-5 TRBV7-6 ASSLEQGAKPQH
. TRBJ2-7 TRBV28 ASDSPSSYEQY
. TRBJ2-4 TRBV6-2/TRBV6-3 ASTVERGLNIQY
. TRBJ2-5 TRBV9 ASSVEGGPWETQY
. TRBJ2-7 TRBV28 ASSLYNYEQY
. TRBJ2-1 TRBV24-1 ATSDHPGDSYNEQF
. TRBJ2-4 TRBV2 ASGGRESSTIQY
. TRBJ1-1 TRBV7-9 ASSLGAVEGSEAF
. TRBJ2-3 TRBV7-2 ASSSRGLTDTQY
many TRBJ2-7 TRBV29-1 SVTSQGGGSYEQY
. TRBJ1-5 TRBV28 ASSQPEGNQPQH
many TRBJ1-5 TRBV19 ASSIRDNNQPQH
many TRBJ2-2 TRBV11-2 ASSPGWGTNLGELF
few TRBJ1-1 TRBV28 ASRRQGSEAF
once TRBJ1-1 TRBV12-3/TRBV12-4 ATRQANTEAF
few TRBJ2-1 TRBV6-5 ASRLTSGYYNEQF
. TRBJ1-2 TRBV2 ASNTQGARNGYT
many TRBJ1-2 TRBV9 ASSKTSGQVLRNYGYT
. TRBJ2-7 TRBV30 AWAVGGNSYEQY
. TRBJ1-6 TRBV9 ASSVAKLNSPLH
. TRBJ2-3 TRBV20-1 SARAAFPSTDTQY
many TRBJ1-1 TRBV10-3 ASEADDGQGIF
few TRBJ2-5 TRBV28 ATQSKTQY
few TRBJ1-5 TRBV7-2 ASSPDGNQPQH
few TRBJ1-5 TRBV12-3/TRBV12-4 ASFRGDSNQPQH
. TRBJ1-5 TRBV4-2 ASSQAQGGLRGNQPQH
many TRBJ2-1 TRBV29-1 SVGTSGSVYEQF
many TRBJ1-4 TRBV9 ASSTLPGQGNEKLF
few TRBJ2-7 TRBV9 ASSVGPNSYEQY
. TRBJ1-2 TRBV9 ASSVDGNYGYT
many TRBJ1-5 TRBV20-1 SARAGASNQPQH
many TRBJ1-6 TRBV11-2 ASSPDWDSPLH